The rows below give T cell receptor beta chains drawn from one sample of a study of T cell responses to AZD1222 COVID-19 vaccine. TCRdb keeps only in-frame clones here, not all; method: immunoSEQ multiplex PCR. The repertoire holds some 130,000 clones, with 75% to 90% as singletons. The source was peripheral blood, collected on day 0 of AZD1222 vaccination. Receptors originate from an adult in good health. CDR3s include the opening cysteine and the closing phenylalanine or tryptophan. The D gene is left open where the match is weak. Expanded clones get a size class; other rows say once, few or many, or leave the size out.

CDR3nt: TGTGCCAGCAGCTTATGGGAAAATGAAAAACTGTTTTTT
CDR3aa: CASSLWENEKLFF
v_gene: TRBV7-2
d_gene: NA
j_gene: TRBJ1-4
abundance: NA

CDR3nt: TGTGCCACCAGTGATTTGCGCGCGGGCATCTACAATGAGCAGTTCTTC
CDR3aa: CATSDLRAGIYNEQFF
v_gene: TRBV24-1
d_gene: NA
j_gene: TRBJ2-1
abundance: NA

CDR3nt: TGTGCCAGCAGACGGACTAGCGGGACCTACAATGAGCAGTTCTTC
CDR3aa: CASRRTSGTYNEQFF
v_gene: TRBV5-4
d_gene: TRBD2
j_gene: TRBJ2-1
abundance: NA

CDR3nt: TGTGCCAGCTCACCGGGGGGCGCCGAGCAGTTCTTC
CDR3aa: CASSPGGAEQFF
v_gene: TRBV18
d_gene: NA
j_gene: TRBJ2-1
abundance: NA

CDR3nt: TGTGCCAGCAGCTTGCAGATCCCTAATTCACCCCTCCACTTT
CDR3aa: CASSLQIPNSPLHF
v_gene: TRBV5-6
d_gene: NA
j_gene: TRBJ1-6
abundance: NA

CDR3nt: TGTGCCAGCAGCTCCGGGCCAAGGGACATTCAGTACTTC
CDR3aa: CASSSGPRDIQYF
v_gene: TRBV7-2
d_gene: NA
j_gene: TRBJ2-4
abundance: NA

CDR3nt: TGTGCCAGCAGCCAAGTCTGGGGGCAGAGCTACGAGCAGTACTTC
CDR3aa: CASSQVWGQSYEQYF
v_gene: TRBV3-1/TRBV3-2
d_gene: NA
j_gene: TRBJ2-7
abundance: NA

CDR3nt: TGTGCCAGCTCTCCGGGGCAGGGGGCATGGGAGACCCAGTACTTC
CDR3aa: CASSPGQGAWETQYF
v_gene: TRBV18
d_gene: TRBD1
j_gene: TRBJ2-5
abundance: NA

CDR3nt: TGTGCCAGTAGTGTAGCGGGGCAAATTCAAAATGAGCAGTTCTTC
CDR3aa: CASSVAGQIQNEQFF
v_gene: TRBV19
d_gene: TRBD2
j_gene: TRBJ2-1
abundance: NA

CDR3nt: TGTGCCAGTAGTACCCCAGGGAGAGCCAAAAACATTCAGTACTTC
CDR3aa: CASSTPGRAKNIQYF
v_gene: TRBV19
d_gene: NA
j_gene: TRBJ2-4
abundance: NA

CDR3nt: TGTGCCAGCAGAAGAGGGGACGGCAGGACCGGGGAGCTGTTTTTT
CDR3aa: CASRRGDGRTGELFF
v_gene: TRBV6-5
d_gene: NA
j_gene: TRBJ2-2
abundance: NA

CDR3nt: TGTGCCAGCAGTTTCTCTGGTGGAAACACCATATATTTT
CDR3aa: CASSFSGGNTIYF
v_gene: TRBV12-3/TRBV12-4
d_gene: NA
j_gene: TRBJ1-3
abundance: NA

CDR3nt: TGTGCCAGCAGTCACCGGGACTTAGGAGATACGCAGTATTTT
CDR3aa: CASSHRDLGDTQYF
v_gene: TRBV6-5
d_gene: NA
j_gene: TRBJ2-3
abundance: NA

CDR3nt: TGTGCCACCAGTGATTTGGAGGAAAAACTGTTTTTT
CDR3aa: CATSDLEEKLFF
v_gene: TRBV24-1
d_gene: NA
j_gene: TRBJ1-4
abundance: NA

CDR3nt: TGTGCCAGCAGTGGGGAAAGCAATCAGCCCCAGCATTTT
CDR3aa: CASSGESNQPQHF
v_gene: TRBV2
d_gene: NA
j_gene: TRBJ1-5
abundance: NA

CDR3nt: TGTGCCAGCAGCGCGGACAGGAGCAATCAGCCCCAGCATTTT
CDR3aa: CASSADRSNQPQHF
v_gene: TRBV5-4
d_gene: TRBD1
j_gene: TRBJ1-5
abundance: NA

CDR3nt: TGTGCCAGCAGCCAAACTAGCGGGGGGGCACGAGATACGCAGTATTTT
CDR3aa: CASSQTSGGARDTQYF
v_gene: TRBV14
d_gene: TRBD2
j_gene: TRBJ2-3
abundance: NA

CDR3nt: TGTGCCAGCAGTTATCAAGGACTAGCGGGGGAGGAGACCCAGTACTTC
CDR3aa: CASSYQGLAGEETQYF
v_gene: TRBV6-5
d_gene: TRBD2
j_gene: TRBJ2-5
abundance: NA

CDR3nt: TGTGCCATCGCGAACGGGGGGTATGGCAATCAGCCCCAGCATTTT
CDR3aa: CAIANGGYGNQPQHF
v_gene: TRBV10-3
d_gene: NA
j_gene: TRBJ1-5
abundance: NA

CDR3nt: TGTGCCAGCAGCCGGGAATTTGAGGGCTACACCTTC
CDR3aa: CASSREFEGYTF
v_gene: TRBV7-9
d_gene: NA
j_gene: TRBJ1-2
abundance: NA

CDR3nt: TGTGCCAGTATGGGCACCGGTGGATTGCCCCTCCACTTT
CDR3aa: CASMGTGGLPLHF
v_gene: TRBV19
d_gene: NA
j_gene: TRBJ1-6
abundance: NA

CDR3nt: TGTGCCAGCTCACCACCAGGCGGGATTGACTATGGCTACACCTTC
CDR3aa: CASSPPGGIDYGYTF
v_gene: TRBV18
d_gene: NA
j_gene: TRBJ1-2
abundance: NA

CDR3nt: TGTGCCAGCAGCTTTTTGGGCGTGGCTAGCAATCCCGGGGAGCTGTTTTTT
CDR3aa: CASSFLGVASNPGELFF
v_gene: TRBV9
d_gene: NA
j_gene: TRBJ2-2
abundance: NA

CDR3nt: TGTGCCAGCAGCTTACAGGGGGCTGGAAACACCATATATTTT
CDR3aa: CASSLQGAGNTIYF
v_gene: TRBV13
d_gene: TRBD1
j_gene: TRBJ1-3
abundance: NA

CDR3nt: TGTGCCAGCAGTGAAATCTGGGATGGCTACACCTTC
CDR3aa: CASSEIWDGYTF
v_gene: TRBV2
d_gene: NA
j_gene: TRBJ1-2
abundance: NA

CDR3nt: TGTGCCAGCAGTTACGGGGCGGTTTCCTATGGCTACACCTTC
CDR3aa: CASSYGAVSYGYTF
v_gene: TRBV6-5
d_gene: NA
j_gene: TRBJ1-2
abundance: NA

CDR3nt: TGCGCCAGCAGCTCATTCCCCCTAGCGGGGGGCCCTGGCGATGAGCAGTTCTTC
CDR3aa: CASSSFPLAGGPGDEQFF
v_gene: TRBV5-1
d_gene: TRBD2
j_gene: TRBJ2-1
abundance: once

CDR3nt: TGCGCCAGCAGCTTGGGAACAGTCAGGTCCGGGGAGCTGTTTTTT
CDR3aa: CASSLGTVRSGELFF
v_gene: TRBV5-1
d_gene: NA
j_gene: TRBJ2-2
abundance: NA

CDR3nt: TGTGCCAGCAGGGGGGACAGCTCCTATAATTCACCCCTCCACTTT
CDR3aa: CASRGDSSYNSPLHF
v_gene: TRBV2
d_gene: TRBD1
j_gene: TRBJ1-6
abundance: NA

CDR3nt: TGTGCCAGCAGGCCCCCTCGATTAACCGGGGAGCTGTTTTTT
CDR3aa: CASRPPRLTGELFF
v_gene: TRBV25-1
d_gene: NA
j_gene: TRBJ2-2
abundance: NA

CDR3nt: TGCGCCAGCAGCCTCCTAGCCGGGACAGGGGCCAATGAGCAGTTCTTC
CDR3aa: CASSLLAGTGANEQFF
v_gene: TRBV4-3
d_gene: TRBD1
j_gene: TRBJ2-1
abundance: NA

CDR3nt: TGTGCCTGGAGTGTCGGCAGGGGAACCGGGGAGCTGTTTTTT
CDR3aa: CAWSVGRGTGELFF
v_gene: TRBV30
d_gene: NA
j_gene: TRBJ2-2
abundance: NA

CDR3nt: TGTGCCAGCCCCAGTGGGAGCGGTACTGAAGCTTTCTTT
CDR3aa: CASPSGSGTEAFF
v_gene: TRBV28
d_gene: NA
j_gene: TRBJ1-1
abundance: NA

CDR3nt: TGTGCCAGCAGCGTAGGGCAGGGGACTGAAGCTTTCTTT
CDR3aa: CASSVGQGTEAFF
v_gene: TRBV9
d_gene: NA
j_gene: TRBJ1-1
abundance: once

CDR3nt: TGTGCCAGCAGTTTAGAGGGCACGGCAACTAATGAAAAACTGTTTTTT
CDR3aa: CASSLEGTATNEKLFF
v_gene: TRBV28
d_gene: NA
j_gene: TRBJ1-4
abundance: once

CDR3nt: TGCAGTGCTCGATCAGGTCAGCCCCAGCATTTT
CDR3aa: CSARSGQPQHF
v_gene: TRBV20-1
d_gene: NA
j_gene: TRBJ1-5
abundance: NA

CDR3nt: TGTGCCAGCAGTTACGGAGTCAATCAGCCCCAGCATTTT
CDR3aa: CASSYGVNQPQHF
v_gene: TRBV6-5
d_gene: NA
j_gene: TRBJ1-5
abundance: NA

CDR3nt: TGCGCCAGCAGCTTGGGGACAGTGAACACTGAAGCTTTCTTT
CDR3aa: CASSLGTVNTEAFF
v_gene: TRBV5-1
d_gene: NA
j_gene: TRBJ1-1
abundance: NA

CDR3nt: TGTGCCAGCAGCGTCGCCGGGACAAGGAACACCTACGAGCAGTACTTC
CDR3aa: CASSVAGTRNTYEQYF
v_gene: TRBV3-1/TRBV3-2
d_gene: NA
j_gene: TRBJ2-7
abundance: NA

CDR3nt: TGTGCCAGCAGTGGAGGGGATACGCAGTATTTT
CDR3aa: CASSGGDTQYF
v_gene: TRBV6-6
d_gene: NA
j_gene: TRBJ2-3
abundance: NA

CDR3nt: TGTGCCAGCACCACAGGGGGCTATGGCTACACCTTC
CDR3aa: CASTTGGYGYTF
v_gene: TRBV7-9
d_gene: TRBD1
j_gene: TRBJ1-2
abundance: NA

CDR3nt: TGTGCCAGCAGCCCCCAGGGGGCTGTCAAAAACATTCAGTACTTC
CDR3aa: CASSPQGAVKNIQYF
v_gene: TRBV3-1/TRBV3-2
d_gene: TRBD1
j_gene: TRBJ2-4
abundance: NA